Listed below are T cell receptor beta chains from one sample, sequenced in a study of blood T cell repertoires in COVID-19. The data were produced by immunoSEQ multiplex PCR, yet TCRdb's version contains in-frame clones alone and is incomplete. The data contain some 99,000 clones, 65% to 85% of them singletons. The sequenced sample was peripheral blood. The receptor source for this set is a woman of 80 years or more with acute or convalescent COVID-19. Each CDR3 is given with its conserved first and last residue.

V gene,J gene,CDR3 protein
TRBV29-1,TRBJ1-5,CSASTGLVNQPQHF
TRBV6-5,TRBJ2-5,CASFGGSGETQYF
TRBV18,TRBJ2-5,CASSPIGLKETQYF
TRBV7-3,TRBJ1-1,CASSTRQGSTEAFF
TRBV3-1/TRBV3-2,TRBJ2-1,CASSRGTSGYNEQFF
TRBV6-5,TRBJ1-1,CASSYQDSQFEAFF
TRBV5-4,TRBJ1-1,CASSIQGARNTEAFF
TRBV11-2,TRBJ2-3,CASRPLFTDTQYF
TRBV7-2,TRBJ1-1,CASRQQENTEAFF
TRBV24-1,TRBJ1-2,CATGTGSPYGYTF
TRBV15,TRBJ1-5,CATSTPGSAQPQHF
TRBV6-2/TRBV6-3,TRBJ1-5,CASSYGGAINQPQHF
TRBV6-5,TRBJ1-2,CASSYSGQGYGYTF
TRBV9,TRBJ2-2,CASTLGSSGNTGELFF
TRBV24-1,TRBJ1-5,CATSAGGPHNQPQHF
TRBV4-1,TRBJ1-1,CASSLQGGTNTEAFF
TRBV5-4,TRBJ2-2,CASSKLAGELFF
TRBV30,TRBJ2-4,CAWSNGGRNIQYF
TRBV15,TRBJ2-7,CATSRPASGTYEQYF
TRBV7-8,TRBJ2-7,CASSLVAKPSGGREQYF
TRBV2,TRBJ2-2,CASSDQGADTGELFF
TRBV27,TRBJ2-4,CASSLKSPGNIQYF
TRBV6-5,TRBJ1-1,CASRPYSGANTEAFF
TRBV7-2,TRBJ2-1,CASSLDGRGIDEQFF
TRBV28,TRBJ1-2,CASSSSGAGQGPANYGYTF
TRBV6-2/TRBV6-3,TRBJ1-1,CASSRGGTEAFF
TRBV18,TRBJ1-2,CASSRGQGDLGYTF
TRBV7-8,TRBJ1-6,CASSALGEDYNSPLHF